This entry concerns a single T cell receptor (beta chain). The V gene lost 8 bases and the J gene lost 1 base, with 11 bases spanning the gap. CDR1 and CDR2 (germline): SEHNR, FQNEAQ (reference sequence). The CDR3 is 14 residues long. This sample is drawn from a study of blood T cell repertoires in COVID-19. Study-level background: Samples taken during acute and convalescent COVID-19 were collected in the United States, Italy and Spain. PBMCs, B-cell-depleted T cells, or T cells provided the cDNA or gDNA that made up the material.

Under the authors' procedure: Cell counts per sample came from amplifying reference gene primers. Some clones are missing from TCRdb's copy, which holds only in-frame ones; the method was immunoSEQ multiplex PCR. The V and J calls and clone size were taken over from that table, and D and trimming were inferred from the DNA. The table shows approximately 250,000 clones, with about 89% occurring only once. This sequence joins TRBV7-9 and TRBJ2-2; D call uncertain. What was sequenced was peripheral blood. This receptor was obtained from an older woman who had recovered from COVID-19. The CDR3 reads CASYDMRNTGELFF. CDR3 sequence (DNA): TGTGCCAGCTATGACATGCGGAACACCGGGGAGCTGTTTTTT.